Listed below are T cell receptor beta chains from one sample, sequenced in a study of T cell repertoires in cytomegalovirus infection. In TCRdb, the reads were re-called with MiXCR into one record per CDR3 protein. The sample yields just under 550,000 distinct CDR3 sequences, about 25% seen once. The source material was PBMCs. Every receptor here comes from a human donor in good health (CMV status not recorded). Some clones in this sample may be carry-over from other donors' samples. Both conserved end residues are part of each CDR3. The D gene is left open where the match is weak.

- TRBJ2-7 TRBV12-3/TRBV12-4 CASSLRARSQPGYEQYF
- TRBJ1-6 TRBV12-3/TRBV12-4 CASTPGEDSPLHF
TRBD2 TRBJ2-7 TRBV28 CASYPGTSGRRWYF
TRBD2 TRBJ2-1 TRBV7-6 CASSYDSSSGRRNEQFF
TRBD1 TRBJ1-4 TRBV6-2/TRBV6-3 CASSQRRGQGYEKLFF
- TRBJ1-2 TRBV7-2 CAKSLFGAVGAIDGYTF
- TRBJ2-1 TRBV7-9 CASSSGAGLSYNEQFF
- TRBJ1-4 TRBV7-9 CASSSPRVSGEKLFF
TRBD1 TRBJ1-2 TRBV24-1 CATSDRTGDGYTF
- TRBJ2-7 TRBV28 CASSPIEAYEQYF
- TRBJ2-2 TRBV12-3/TRBV12-4 CASNPSPGELFF
TRBD2 TRBJ2-1 TRBV5-1 CASRQTAGGPSYEQFF
- TRBJ2-2 TRBV24-1 CATSGGLRNTGELFF
- TRBJ2-6 TRBV28 CASTRGANVLTF
TRBD1 TRBJ2-5 TRBV28 CASSFQGQGGVTQYF
TRBD1 TRBJ1-1 TRBV5-1 CASSTRGRTEAFF
- TRBJ1-1 TRBV30 CAWSGGPEAFF